This T cell receptor beta chain was sequenced for a study of blood T cell repertoires in COVID-19. Study-level information: Samples came from the United States, Italy and Spain, spanning acute and convalescent COVID-19. Nucleic acid was either cDNA or gDNA, and it came from T cells, B-cell-depleted T cells, or PBMCs.

CDR3 size: 14 residues. In germline, CDR1 is SNHLY, CDR2 FYNNEI. V lost 7 bases and J 4 bases, leaving 16 bases between the germline ends. Per the study methods: Reference gene primer amplification in the assay estimated nucleated cell counts. Repertoires were generated with immunoSEQ multiplex PCR, while TCRdb's copy carries only in-frame clones and drops some. That table gives V, J and clone size, and the DNA gave D and trimming. The profile shows about 150,000 clones, roughly 80% of them singletons. Only a few counts were recorded for this clone. V usage is TRBV2 and J usage is TRBJ1-2, with D possibly being TRBD1 (6 bases). The sequence was obtained from a man aged 50 to 59 with acute or convalescent COVID-19. The sample was peripheral blood. CDR3 nucleotide sequence: TGTGCCAGCACTCTCCGGGACACCCCCTATGGCTACACCTTC. It yields the protein CASTLRDTPYGYTF.